A single sample gave rise to the 8 T cell receptor beta chains below, sequenced in a study of T cell repertoires in cytomegalovirus infection. TCRdb reprocessed the reads via MiXCR and lists one record per CDR3 protein. The sample includes under 850,000 distinct CDR3 sequences, about 40% seen only once; the top ten take more than 2.5%. Sequencing used PBMCs. The receptors come from a human donor in good health (CMV status not recorded). Some clones in this sample may be carry-over from other donors' samples.

This clonotype appeared a single time. V and J are TRBV12-3 or TRBV12-4 and TRBJ2-1; TRBD2 aligns across 7 bases. This CDR3 is 17 amino acids long. The J segment lost 1 base and the V segment lost 7 bases, leaving 13 bases of the junction unmatched. The CDR3 nucleotides read TGTGCCAGCAACCAGGCTAGCGGTCTATGGTCCTACAATGAGCAGTTCTTC. The encoded protein is CASNQASGLWSYNEQFF.

The chain links TRBV27 to TRBJ2-7, with D possibly matching TRBD2 (5 bases). The CDR3 runs 14 residues. Germline lookup yields CDR1 MNHEY and CDR2 SMNVEV (reference sequence). V gave up 6 bases and J gave up 3 bases, with 15 bases separating them. CDR3 bases: TGTGCCAGCAGCACTACTTGGAGCGGCTACGAGCAGTACTTC. Its translation: CASSTTWSGYEQYF.

The chain links TRBV10-2 to TRBJ1-2; D is undetermined. V was clipped by 4 bases and J by 0 bases, with 12 bases between them. The CDR3 is 15 amino acids. Germline CDR1 WSHSY, CDR2 SAAADI. The chain's CDR3 is CASSGKAGTNYGYTF. Here the CDR3 DNA reads TGCGCCAGCAGTGGGAAAGCGGGAACTAACTATGGCTACACCTTC.

J is TRBJ2-1 and V is TRBV25-1, with 7 positions matching TRBD1. This CDR3 has 17 residues. V was clipped by 3 bases and J by 1 base; unmatched bases: 9. Per the germline V gene, CDR1 is MGHDK and CDR2 is SYGVNS. The CDR3 sequence is CASSDRGTARSYNEQFF. CDR3 sequence (DNA): TGTGCCAGCAGTGATAGAGGGACAGCTCGGTCCTACAATGAGCAGTTCTTC.

The J gene is TRBJ2-5, the V gene TRBV10-2; 10 bases line up with TRBD2. CDR3 length: 16 amino acids. Germline V gene sequence: CDR1 WSHSY, CDR2 SAAADI. Trimming removed 10 bases from V and 8 bases from J; junction bases left unmatched: 19. Written as DNA, the CDR3 is TGCGCCACCCTCTCCACTAGCGGGGACTCCAAGAGAACCCAGTACTTC. Its translation is CATLSTSGDSKRTQYF.

V is TRBV11-1 and J is TRBJ2-1, with TRBD2 matching over 7 bases. V lost 5 bases to trimming and J lost 0 bases; unmatched junction nucleotides: 4. The CDR3 runs to 15 residues. From germline, CDR1 is SGHAT and CDR2 FQDESV (reference sequence). Written as DNA, the CDR3 is TGTGCCAGCAGCCATAGCGGGCCCTCCTACAATGAGCAGTTCTTC. Its translation is CASSHSGPSYNEQFF. Supplemented by reference TRBV11-1 and TRBJ2-1, the full variable domain reads EAEVAQSPRYKITEKSQAVAFWCDPISGHATLYWYRQILGQGPELLVQFQDESVVDDSQLPKDRFSAERLKGVDSTLKIQPAELGDSAMYLCASSHSGPSYNEQFFGPGTRLTVL.

This clonotype was seen many times. The chain uses TRBV10-3 and TRBJ1-2, with a tentative D call TRBD1 (6 bases). This CDR3 region has 12 residues. Germline V gene lookup returns CDR1 ENHRY and CDR2 SYGVKD. The V gene lost 5 bases and the J gene lost 3 bases, with 7 bases spanning the gap. DNA of the CDR3: TGTGCCATCAGTCGGACAGACTATGGCTACACCTTC. Translating gives CAISRTDYGYTF.

The chain joins TRBV5-4 to TRBJ2-2, with 7 bases matching TRBD1. V lost 4 bases to trimming and J lost 2 bases; unmatched junction nucleotides: 11. This CDR3 is built from 17 residues. Germline lookup yields CDR1 SGHNT and CDR2 YYREEE (reference sequence). CDR3 nucleotides: TGTGCCAGCAGCACCAGTACCGGGACAGTAAACACCGGGGAGCTGTTTTTT. Protein product: CASSTSTGTVNTGELFF.